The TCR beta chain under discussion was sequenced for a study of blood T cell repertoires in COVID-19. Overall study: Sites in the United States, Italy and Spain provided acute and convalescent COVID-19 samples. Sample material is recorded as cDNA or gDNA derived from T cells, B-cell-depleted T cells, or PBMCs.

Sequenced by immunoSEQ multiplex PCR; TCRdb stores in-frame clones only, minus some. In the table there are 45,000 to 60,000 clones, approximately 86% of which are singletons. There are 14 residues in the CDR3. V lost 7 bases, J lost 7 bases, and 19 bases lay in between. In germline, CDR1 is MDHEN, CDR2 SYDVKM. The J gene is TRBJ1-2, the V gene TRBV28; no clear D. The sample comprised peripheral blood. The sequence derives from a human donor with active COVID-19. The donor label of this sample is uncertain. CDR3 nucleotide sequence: TGTGCCAGCACCCGCATGGAGGCCTTTTTTGGCTACACCTTC. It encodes CASTRMEAFFGYTF.